The 15 T cell receptor beta chains below come from one sample, sequenced in a study of T cells after somatic rescue of genetic block. The method was immunoSEQ multiplex PCR; TCRdb's version includes in-frame clones alone and lacks a portion of them. The sample lists about 15,000 clones; about three quarters were seen once. Sequencing was performed on peripheral blood mononuclear cells (PBMCs). The receptors were gathered from a man between 18 and 35 years old.

This clone was seen just once. The V call is TRBV2, the J call TRBJ1-1; D call uncertain. The CDR3 is 13 amino acids. V lost 0 bases to trimming and J lost 1 base, with 3 bases between them. Germline loops: CDR1 SNHLY, CDR2 FYNNEI. The chain's CDR3 is CASSEAPNTEAFF. CDR3 in DNA: TGTGCCAGCAGTGAAGCCCCGAACACTGAAGCTTTCTTT.

The rearrangement uses TRBV4-1 and TRBJ2-7; D is unclear. The CDR3 runs to 14 residues. Germline loops: CDR1 MGHRA, CDR2 YSYEKL. V dropped 1 base and J dropped 6 bases, with 13 bases sitting between them. The CDR3 here is CASSQVGKVAEQYF. The CDR3 region has the DNA TGCGCCAGCAGCCAAGTAGGGAAGGTGGCCGAGCAGTACTTC.

This clone was found a few times. In nucleotides, the CDR3 is TGTGCCAGCAGCCGACTAGCGGGGGGTAGGGAGACCCAGTACTTC. Translating gives CASSRLAGGRETQYF. The chain recombines TRBV27 with TRBJ2-5, with 13 bases lining up with TRBD2. V lost 6 bases, J lost 5 bases, and 6 bases stayed unmatched. This CDR3 has 15 residues. Germline loops: CDR1 MNHEY, CDR2 SMNVEV (reference sequence).

The gene calls are TRBV18 and TRBJ2-2; 13 bases fit TRBD2. The V segment lost 3 bases and the J segment 5 bases; nucleotides outside the gene matches: 6. Germline V lookup: CDR1 KGHSH, CDR2 LQKENI. The CDR3 totals 17 residues. The CDR3 sequence is CASSPRTSGSRTGELFF. CDR3 nucleotides: TGTGCCAGCTCACCTCGGACTAGCGGGAGTAGGACCGGGGAGCTGTTTTTT.

The chain joins TRBV5-1 to TRBJ2-5; TRBD1 agrees at 7 bases. There are 14 residues in the CDR3. With 3 bases clipped from V and 4 bases from J, the junction kept 6 bases outside the gene matches. The germline CDR1 and CDR2 sequences are SGHRS and YFSETQ. The CDR3 bases are TGCGCCAGCAGCTCGGGACAGTTGCGAGAGACCCAGTACTTC. Translation: CASSSGQLRETQYF.

This clone was found a few times. This sequence joins TRBV5-8 and TRBJ2-1, with TRBD2 identical over 9 bases. Germline V gives CDR1 SGHTS, CDR2 YDEGEE. Losses at the gene ends were 1 base for V and 6 bases for J; bases not matched to a gene: 11. The CDR3 is 17 amino acids. The CDR3 DNA reads as TGTGCCAGCAGCTTGTGGGGTAGCGGGAGAGGAGGCAATGAGCAGTTCTTC. Protein sequence: CASSLWGSGRGGNEQFF.

In its sample, this clone was seen once. V is TRBV18 and J is TRBJ2-2, with 10 bases identical to TRBD2. V shed 1 base and J 4 bases; nucleotides not matched to a gene: 3. CDR3 size: 16 residues. The germline V gene encodes CDR1 KGHSH and CDR2 LQKENI. CDR3 DNA sequence: TGTGCCAGCTCACCACTGCCTAGCGGGGGCACCGGGGAGCTGTTTTTT. This codes for CASSPLPSGGTGELFF.

The V and J genes are TRBV7-3 and TRBJ2-1, with 7 positions matching TRBD2. Germline V lookup: CDR1 SGHTA, CDR2 FQGTGA. V was pared by 1 base and J by 4 bases, with 7 bases of the junction left unmatched. The CDR3 loop spans 16 amino acids. CDR3 sequence: CASSLSGLAAYNEQFF. CDR3 nucleotide sequence: TGTGCCAGCAGCTTAAGTGGTCTAGCGGCATACAATGAGCAGTTCTTC.

The chain carries TRBV27 and TRBJ1-2; no reliable D call. Trimming pared 2 bases from V and 1 base from J, leaving 11 bases between. This CDR3 has 15 residues. Per germline, CDR1 MNHEY and CDR2 SMNVEV (reference sequence). The CDR3 DNA reads as TGTGCCAGCAGTTTACCTCGAACTTTTAACTATGGCTACACCTTC. This gives the protein CASSLPRTFNYGYTF.

This clone came up a few times. The genes are TRBV27 and TRBJ2-7, with TRBD1 matching 8 bases. The V gene's germline CDR1 is MNHEY and CDR2 SMNVEV (reference sequence). Trimming at V came to 2 bases and at J to 2 bases, leaving 2 bases not matched to a gene. The CDR3 runs 14 residues. The DNA of the CDR3 is TGTGCCAGCAGTTTAGGGACAGGTCCCTACGAGCAGTACTTC. Amino acids: CASSLGTGPYEQYF.

This chain uses TRBV6-6 with TRBJ1-6; D uncertain. V gave up 6 bases and J gave up 9 bases, with 6 bases separating them. The CDR3 is 11 amino acids. In germline, CDR1 is MNHNY, CDR2 SVGAGI (reference sequence). The chain's CDR3 is CASRGRSPLHF. The CDR3 DNA reads TGTGCCAGCAGGGGCCGTTCACCCCTCCACTTT.

The V gene is TRBV2, the J gene TRBJ2-5; 12 bases agree with TRBD1. With 7 bases clipped from V and 5 bases from J, the junction kept 5 bases outside the gene matches. CDR1 and CDR2 from the germline V gene are SNHLY and FYNNEI. There are 14 residues in the CDR3. CDR3 amino acids: CASIRDRGPETQYF. In DNA form, the CDR3 reads TGTGCCAGCATCCGGGACAGGGGGCCCGAGACCCAGTACTTC. The full variable domain, completed using reference TRBV2 and TRBJ2-5, is EPEVTQTPSHQVTQMGQEVILRCVPISNHLYFYWYRQILGQKVEFLVSFYNNEISEKSEIFDDQFSVERPDGSNFTLKIRSTKLEDSAMYFCASIRDRGPETQYFGPGTRLLVL.

Only a few counts were recorded for this clone. The chain employs TRBV4-3 and TRBJ2-5; weak D call: TRBD2 (7 bases). Germline V lookup: CDR1 LGHNA, CDR2 YSLEER. The V end was cut by 0 bases, the J end by 5 bases, with 13 bases between. This CDR3 region has 15 residues. CDR3 DNA sequence: TGCGCCAGCAGCCAAGAGGGGGGGCTACGGGAGACCCAGTACTTC. It translates to CASSQEGGLRETQYF.

This clone is classed as medium-sized (0.01 to 0.1%). The genes are TRBV19 and TRBJ2-1; no definite D call. V lost 0 bases to trimming and J lost 3 bases, with 18 bases between them. This CDR3 is built from 18 residues. Per the germline V gene, CDR1 is LNHDA and CDR2 is SQIVND (reference sequence). The CDR3 DNA is TGTGCCAGTAGTATAGACCGGACCCCGCCGCCCGTCTACAATGAGCAGTTCTTC. This codes for CASSIDRTPPPVYNEQFF. The variable domain in full, with the rest retrieved from reference TRBV19 and TRBJ2-1, is DGGITQSPKYLFRKEGQNVTLSCEQNLNHDAMYWYRQDPGQGLRLIYYSQIVNDFQKGDIAEGYSVSREKKESFPLTVTSAQKNPTAFYLCASSIDRTPPPVYNEQFFGPGTRLTVL.

With regard to this clone: A read error may produce the germline difference seen at one junction end. CDR3 coding DNA: TGCGCCAGCAGCCCCCGGACTAGCCTGAACACCGGGGGGCTGTTTTTT. Translated: CASSPRTSLNTGGLFF. This chain connects TRBV5-1 to TRBJ2-2, with 8 bases fitting TRBD2. CDR1 and CDR2 from the germline V gene are SGHRS and YFSETQ. The CDR3 covers 16 residues.